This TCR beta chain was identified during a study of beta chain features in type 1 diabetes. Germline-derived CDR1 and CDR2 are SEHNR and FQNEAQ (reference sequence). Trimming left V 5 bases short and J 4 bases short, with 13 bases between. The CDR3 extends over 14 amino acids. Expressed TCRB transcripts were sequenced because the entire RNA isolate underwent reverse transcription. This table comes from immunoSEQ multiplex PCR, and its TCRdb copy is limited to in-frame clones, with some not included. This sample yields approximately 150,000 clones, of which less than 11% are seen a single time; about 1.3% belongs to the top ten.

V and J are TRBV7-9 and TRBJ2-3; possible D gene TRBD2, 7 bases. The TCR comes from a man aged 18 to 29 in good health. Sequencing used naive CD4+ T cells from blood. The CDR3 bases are TGTGCCAGCAGCCAACGGGGGGCCCCAGATACGCAGTATTTT. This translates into CASSQRGAPDTQYF.